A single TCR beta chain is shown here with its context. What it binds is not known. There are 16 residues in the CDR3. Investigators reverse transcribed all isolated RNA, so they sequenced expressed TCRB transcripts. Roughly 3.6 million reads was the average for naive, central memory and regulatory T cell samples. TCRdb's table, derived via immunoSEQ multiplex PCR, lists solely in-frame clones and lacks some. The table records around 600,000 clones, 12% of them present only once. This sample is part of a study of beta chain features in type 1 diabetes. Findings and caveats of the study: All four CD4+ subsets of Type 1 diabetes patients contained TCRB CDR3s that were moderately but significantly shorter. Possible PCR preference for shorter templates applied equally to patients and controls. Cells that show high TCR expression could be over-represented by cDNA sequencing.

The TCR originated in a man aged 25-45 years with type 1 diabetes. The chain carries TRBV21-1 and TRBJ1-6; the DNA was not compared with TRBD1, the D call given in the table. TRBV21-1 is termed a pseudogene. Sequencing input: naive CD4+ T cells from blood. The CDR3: CASSRSGAMGYSPLHF. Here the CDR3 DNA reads TGTGCCAGCAGCAGATCAGGGGCGATGGGTTATTCACCCCTCCACTTT.